This T cell receptor (beta chain) was sequenced during a study of early T cells in non-severe SARS-CoV-2 infection. General study findings and limits: Private and CD4 specificities were missed by VDJdb matching, skewed to anti-spike CD8.

Attachment of unique molecular identifiers was made to individual cDNA molecules. TCRdb re-derived calls from the 5' RACE reads in MiXCR, one entry per CDR3 protein. The repertoire holds about 24,000 distinct CDR3 sequences, 4.3% seen once, with around 16% in the top ten. V was pared by 1 base and J by 1 base, with 7 bases between. The CDR3 extends over 14 amino acids. Germline V lookup: CDR1 LGHNA, CDR2 YSLEER. This clonotype was counted ten times or more. Its antigen is unidentified. V gene TRBV4-3 combines with J gene TRBJ1-1; D gene ambiguous. This sequence originates from an adult who was a healthcare worker with PCR-confirmed SARS-CoV-2 infection or an uninfected control (not recorded which). The sample comprised whole blood. CDR3 nucleotides: TGCGCCAGCAGCCAAGGCCCCACGAACACTGAAGCTTTCTTT. Encoded protein: CASSQGPTNTEAFF.